This is a list of T cell receptor beta chains from one sample in a study of control samples from healthy donors and cancer patients. Clones were sequenced by immunoSEQ multiplex PCR, and TCRdb holds only the in-frame ones, with some missing. The table includes over 100,000 clones, roughly 88% detected once. Sample: blood. These receptors came from a man aged 50 to 59 in good health. Each CDR3 is given with its conserved first and last residue. Fields, in order: J gene, clone size, V gene, D gene, CDR3 DNA, CDR3 protein. The D gene is left open where the match is weak. Part of the rows lack a size; the others show once, few, many or a class for expanded clones.

j_call: TRBJ2-5; clone_size: NA; v_call: TRBV6-5; d_call: NA; cdr3_nt: TGTGCCAGCAGTTACCCTTACGGGACCCAGTACTTC; cdr3_aa: CASSYPYGTQYF
j_call: TRBJ1-1; clone_size: NA; v_call: TRBV11-3; d_call: NA; cdr3_nt: TGTGCCAGCAGCTTAGATGGGATTTTCGTCGGGCAGGGGCGCACTGAAGCTTTCTTT; cdr3_aa: CASSLDGIFVGQGRTEAFF
j_call: TRBJ1-4; clone_size: NA; v_call: TRBV4-1; d_call: TRBD1; cdr3_nt: TGCGCCAGCAGCCTACAGGGGAATGAAAAACTGTTTTTT; cdr3_aa: CASSLQGNEKLFF
j_call: TRBJ2-7; clone_size: NA; v_call: TRBV28; d_call: NA; cdr3_nt: TGTGCCAGCAGTTTAAGGGTCCCCAACGAGCAGTACTTC; cdr3_aa: CASSLRVPNEQYF
j_call: TRBJ2-2; clone_size: few; v_call: TRBV7-8; d_call: NA; cdr3_nt: TGTGCCAGCAGCTGGGATCACACCGGGGAGCTGTTTTTT; cdr3_aa: CASSWDHTGELFF
j_call: TRBJ2-1; clone_size: NA; v_call: TRBV7-9; d_call: TRBD2; cdr3_nt: TGTGCCAGCAGCCCGGGACTAGCGGGGGGGCCTTCTCGGTTAAATGAGCAGTTCTTC; cdr3_aa: CASSPGLAGGPSRLNEQFF
j_call: TRBJ2-7; clone_size: NA; v_call: TRBV14; d_call: NA; cdr3_nt: TGTGCCAGCAGCCAAGAACAGATCAAATATGCCTACGAGCAGTACTTC; cdr3_aa: CASSQEQIKYAYEQYF
j_call: TRBJ2-7; clone_size: NA; v_call: TRBV6-1; d_call: NA; cdr3_nt: TGTGCCAGCAGTGACCGGGACCTGTCCTACGAGCAGTACTTC; cdr3_aa: CASSDRDLSYEQYF
j_call: TRBJ2-4; clone_size: NA; v_call: TRBV5-1; d_call: NA; cdr3_nt: TGCGCCAGCAGCCTAGACAGGAGGGACATTCAGTACTTC; cdr3_aa: CASSLDRRDIQYF
j_call: TRBJ2-5; clone_size: NA; v_call: TRBV7-3; d_call: NA; cdr3_nt: TGTGCCAGCAGCCTGGCCCGTCAGGAGACCCAGTACTTC; cdr3_aa: CASSLARQETQYF
j_call: TRBJ2-5; clone_size: NA; v_call: TRBV29-1; d_call: TRBD2; cdr3_nt: TGCAGCGGGACTAGCGGGCAAGAGACCCAGTACTTC; cdr3_aa: CSGTSGQETQYF
j_call: TRBJ1-2; clone_size: NA; v_call: TRBV29-1; d_call: NA; cdr3_nt: TGCAGCGTTACCCGGACACGGGAGGAAGGCTACACCTTC; cdr3_aa: CSVTRTREEGYTF
j_call: TRBJ1-3; clone_size: NA; v_call: TRBV2; d_call: NA; cdr3_nt: TGTGCCAGCAGTGATGACGGCCACTCTGGAAACACCATATATTTT; cdr3_aa: CASSDDGHSGNTIYF
j_call: TRBJ2-7; clone_size: NA; v_call: TRBV6-6; d_call: NA; cdr3_nt: TGTGCCAGCAGTTTCCGGATGGGGAGCTCCTACGAGCAGTACTTC; cdr3_aa: CASSFRMGSSYEQYF
j_call: TRBJ1-6; clone_size: NA; v_call: TRBV3-1/TRBV3-2; d_call: TRBD1; cdr3_nt: TGTGCCAGCAGCCAAGGAGCAGGGGGTACTTCACCCCTCCACTTT; cdr3_aa: CASSQGAGGTSPLHF
j_call: TRBJ2-1; clone_size: NA; v_call: TRBV5-4; d_call: TRBD2; cdr3_nt: TGTGCCAGCAGCTTGACTAGCGGGGGGACAACCTACAATGAGCAGTTCTTC; cdr3_aa: CASSLTSGGTTYNEQFF
j_call: TRBJ1-5; clone_size: NA; v_call: TRBV27; d_call: TRBD1; cdr3_nt: TGTGCCAGCAGTGACAGGGAAAATCAGCCCCAGCATTTT; cdr3_aa: CASSDRENQPQHF
j_call: TRBJ2-7; clone_size: NA; v_call: TRBV6-1; d_call: NA; cdr3_nt: TGTGCCAGCAGTCAAAACTACGAGCAGTACTTC; cdr3_aa: CASSQNYEQYF
j_call: TRBJ2-3; clone_size: NA; v_call: TRBV6-5; d_call: TRBD1; cdr3_nt: TGTGCCAGCAGTTTGACAGGGTTCACGCAGTATTTT; cdr3_aa: CASSLTGFTQYF
j_call: TRBJ1-3; clone_size: NA; v_call: TRBV20-1; d_call: NA; cdr3_nt: TGCAGTGCTAGTCGGGGGGTCTCTGGAAACACCATATATTTT; cdr3_aa: CSASRGVSGNTIYF
j_call: TRBJ2-2; clone_size: NA; v_call: TRBV5-1; d_call: TRBD1; cdr3_nt: TGCGCCAGCAGCTTCGGGACAGGGACGAACACCGGGGAGCTGTTTTTT; cdr3_aa: CASSFGTGTNTGELFF
j_call: TRBJ2-7; clone_size: NA; v_call: TRBV5-1; d_call: TRBD1; cdr3_nt: TGCGCCAGCAGCCCATGGACAGGGGGAGCATCAGCCTACGAGCAGTACTTC; cdr3_aa: CASSPWTGGASAYEQYF
j_call: TRBJ2-7; clone_size: NA; v_call: TRBV7-9; d_call: TRBD1; cdr3_nt: TGTGCCAGCAGCTCTACCGGGACAGGGACCTACGAGCAGTACTTC; cdr3_aa: CASSSTGTGTYEQYF
j_call: TRBJ2-4; clone_size: NA; v_call: TRBV15; d_call: NA; cdr3_nt: TGTGCCACCAGCAGAGATCGTCGCAACATTCAGTACTTC; cdr3_aa: CATSRDRRNIQYF
j_call: TRBJ2-2; clone_size: NA; v_call: TRBV6-1; d_call: TRBD1; cdr3_nt: TGTGCCAGCAGTGACCCCAATCGGGACAGGGGACCCACCGGGGAGCTGTTTTTT; cdr3_aa: CASSDPNRDRGPTGELFF
j_call: TRBJ2-1; clone_size: NA; v_call: TRBV27; d_call: TRBD1; cdr3_nt: TGTGCCAGCAGTTTGTCCGCCGGACAGGGGGTCTTTCGCGCCTACAATGAGCAGTTCTTC; cdr3_aa: CASSLSAGQGVFRAYNEQFF
j_call: TRBJ2-2; clone_size: NA; v_call: TRBV5-1; d_call: TRBD1; cdr3_nt: TGCGCCAGCAGACGACAGGGGGACACCGGGGAGCTGTTTTTT; cdr3_aa: CASRRQGDTGELFF
j_call: TRBJ2-1; clone_size: NA; v_call: TRBV12-3/TRBV12-4; d_call: NA; cdr3_nt: TGTGCCAGCAGTTTAGTCAATGAGCAGTTCTTC; cdr3_aa: CASSLVNEQFF
j_call: TRBJ1-2; clone_size: NA; v_call: TRBV5-1; d_call: NA; cdr3_nt: TGCGCCAGCAGCCACCCAGGACAGCCTAACTATGGCTACACCTTC; cdr3_aa: CASSHPGQPNYGYTF
j_call: TRBJ2-7; clone_size: NA; v_call: TRBV28; d_call: TRBD2; cdr3_nt: TGTGCCAGCAGGCATATATTAGCGGGGACTCGGTCCTACGAGCAGTACTTC; cdr3_aa: CASRHILAGTRSYEQYF
j_call: TRBJ2-7; clone_size: NA; v_call: TRBV10-3; d_call: TRBD1; cdr3_nt: TGTGCCATCAGTACGGGACAGTCCTACGAGCAGTACTTC; cdr3_aa: CAISTGQSYEQYF
j_call: TRBJ2-1; clone_size: NA; v_call: TRBV3-1/TRBV3-2; d_call: TRBD1; cdr3_nt: TGTGCCAGCAGCCAGGTCGGACAGGGTCCAACTTCGGTTAGTGAGCAGTTCTTC; cdr3_aa: CASSQVGQGPTSVSEQFF
j_call: TRBJ1-2; clone_size: NA; v_call: TRBV12-3/TRBV12-4; d_call: NA; cdr3_nt: TGTGCCAGCAGCACAGGGTTTGCTTATGGCTACACCTTC; cdr3_aa: CASSTGFAYGYTF
j_call: TRBJ1-6; clone_size: NA; v_call: TRBV3-1/TRBV3-2; d_call: TRBD1; cdr3_nt: TGTGCCAGCAGCCAAGGGGGGACAGCAAATTCACCCCTCCACTTT; cdr3_aa: CASSQGGTANSPLHF
j_call: TRBJ1-4; clone_size: NA; v_call: TRBV7-9; d_call: TRBD1; cdr3_nt: TGTGCCAGCAGCTTACTCCGGGACAGGTTACGGGAAAAACTGTTTTTT; cdr3_aa: CASSLLRDRLREKLFF